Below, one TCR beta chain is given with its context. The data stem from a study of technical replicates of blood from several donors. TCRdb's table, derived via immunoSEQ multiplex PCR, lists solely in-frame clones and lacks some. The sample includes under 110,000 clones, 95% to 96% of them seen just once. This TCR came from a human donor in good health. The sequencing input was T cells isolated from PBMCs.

The CDR3 nucleotides are TGTGCCAGCAGTCCCGTCGGACTAGCTGACGAGCAGTACTTC. Translated, it gives CASSPVGLADEQYF. The J gene is TRBJ2-7, the V gene TRBV6-5, with 8 bases fitting TRBD2. With V trimmed by 5 bases and J by 5 bases, 8 bases remained unmatched. The CDR3 contains 14 residues. Germline lookup yields CDR1 MNHEY and CDR2 SVGAGI.